This T cell receptor (beta chain) was sequenced in a study of blood T cell repertoires in COVID-19. The CDR3 loop spans 16 amino acids. V was cut by 3 bases and J by 0 bases, with 12 bases left in between. Germline V CDR1 and CDR2: SGHRS, YFSETQ. Method: immunoSEQ multiplex PCR; TCRdb's copy keeps in-frame clones and lacks some. The profile shows over 150,000 clones, approximately 80% of them singletons. The receptor was isolated from a middle-aged woman with COVID-19, enrolled during active disease. The V gene is TRBV5-1, the J gene TRBJ1-4; a possible D gene is TRBD1 (5 bases). Specimen: peripheral blood. The CDR3 DNA reads as TGCGCCAGCAGCTCTGGGGACTCGTCAACTAATGAAAAACTGTTTTTT. It yields the protein CASSSGDSSTNEKLFF.